This T cell receptor beta chain was documented in a study of blood T cell repertoires in COVID-19. The protocol was immunoSEQ multiplex PCR, while the TCRdb copy is restricted to in-frame clones and leaves out a portion. The sample records 150,000 to 200,000 clones, around 89% being singletons. CDR1 is SGHTA, CDR2 FQGNSA, per germline. This CDR3 spans 13 amino acids. V was pared by 4 bases and J by 1 base, with 7 bases between. Sequenced: peripheral blood. This TCR came from a man in his late teens or twenties who had recovered from COVID-19. The rearrangement joins TRBV7-2 to TRBJ1-1; possible D gene TRBD1, 5 bases. The CDR3 DNA sequence: TGTGCCAGCAGCTCTGACAGGAACACTGAAGCTTTCTTT. Translated: CASSSDRNTEAFF.